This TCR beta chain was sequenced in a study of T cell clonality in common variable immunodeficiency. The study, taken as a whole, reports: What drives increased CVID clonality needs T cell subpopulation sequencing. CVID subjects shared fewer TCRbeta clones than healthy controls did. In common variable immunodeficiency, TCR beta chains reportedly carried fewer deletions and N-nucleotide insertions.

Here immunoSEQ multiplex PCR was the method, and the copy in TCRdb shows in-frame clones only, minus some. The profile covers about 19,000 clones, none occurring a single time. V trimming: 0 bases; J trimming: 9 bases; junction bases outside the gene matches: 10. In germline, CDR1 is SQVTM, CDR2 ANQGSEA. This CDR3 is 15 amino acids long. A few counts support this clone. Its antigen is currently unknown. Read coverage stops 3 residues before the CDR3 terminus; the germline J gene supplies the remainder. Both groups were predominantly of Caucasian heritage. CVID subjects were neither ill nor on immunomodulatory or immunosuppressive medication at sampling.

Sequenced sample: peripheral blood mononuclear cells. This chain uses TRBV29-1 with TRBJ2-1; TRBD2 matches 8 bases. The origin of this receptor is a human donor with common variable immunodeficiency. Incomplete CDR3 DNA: TGCAGCGTTGAAGACCCAGGACTAGCTGGGGGTGAG. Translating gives CSVEDPGLAGGE. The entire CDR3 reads CSVEDPGLAGGEQFF.